This record concerns one T cell receptor beta chain sequence. This clone has only a few counts. Its antigen is still unknown. It has no much larger one-base neighbor in the sample; base qualities were not kept. The treatment or condition label corresponds to: suppressive antiretroviral therapy. A pool of overlapping 15-mer peptides from HIV-1 Gag, at around 1 ug per peptide per mL, was used to stimulate the cells. Memory populations depleted of antigen-responding cells were obtained by sorting nonresponding CD40L-negative CD69-negative CD45RO-high memory CD4+ T cells. Participants were HIV-1-infected adults who started suppressive ART during chronic infection. For at least 4 years, the participants' plasma HIV-1 RNA had been undetectable, below 50 copies/mL. To be included, participants needed a CD4+ T cell count above 400 cells/uL and a positive CMV serology. Before stimulation, PBMCs were isolated using density centrifugation and then depleted of CD8+ T cells. Stimulation of CD8-depleted PBMCs was carried out for around 19 hours with anti-CD28/CD49d costimulation, CD40-blocking antibody and enfuvirtide, to prevent new infections. Cell sorting was performed on a Beckman Coulter MoFlo Legacy or XDP sorter, and dead cells were excluded with propidium iodide. For samples with more than one million cells, genomic DNA was extracted with the QIAamp DNA Mini Kit, and for all other samples the Quick-DNA Microprep Kit was used.

The immunoSEQ hsTCRB assay version 4 in survey mode was used to sequence TCRbeta repertoires from genomic DNA. Genomic DNA was diluted to about 9.9 ng/uL, using up to about 1 ug per sample for TCRbeta sequencing. On the authors' methods: TCRbeta data analysis was done in ImmunoSeq Analyzer 3.0, and diversity was calculated on productive nucleotide rearrangements. Lower-bound TCR diversity was estimated with the improved Chao index, and clonality with the Gini coefficient using the Immunarch R package. Nucleotide rearrangements that differed but encoded the same CDR3beta amino acid sequence were counted as separate clonotypes. Differential abundance analysis found TCRbeta sequences that were significantly enriched in antigen-responding cells compared with anti-CD3/anti-CD28-activated cells. TCRs were clustered by predicted peptide-MHC specificity with GLIPH2, both within individual participants and across merged participant data sets. TCRdb took over this immuneACCESS table, retaining in-frame rearrangements with V and J assigned. Such tables are incomplete; in checked studies, under half of the missing clones stem from an unresolved V gene, and the remainder is unexplained. The D gene and trimming were derived from the DNA, and the V and J assignments and clone size from that table. The table for this sample lists about 41,000 clones; more than 75% of them were counted only once. The ten largest clones represent approximately 15% of the sample.

The sample originates from a study of persistence of HIV-infected CD4 T cells (dated by TCRdb to 2020 to 2021). About the full investigation: CMV- and HIV-1 Gag-responding CD4+ T cells were isolated from ART-treated individuals so that antigen-driven clonal expansion of HIV-1-infected cells could be examined. Participants had been on suppressive ART for a median of 8 years. Apart from a couple of participants who underwent leukapheresis at a single time point, peripheral blood samples of up to 180 mL were collected from participants at multiple time points. The clonality of all cells in each sorted population was measured by TCRbeta sequencing, and the clonality of infected cells was measured by proviral sequencing. The TCR cluster analysis across participants included 8 or 9 participants for CMV and roughly seven participants for Gag.

Paper-wide results and their limitations: The study involved few individuals and tested only a limited range of antigens. Significantly lower TCRbeta richness was observed in CMV- and Gag-responding cells than in anti-CD3/anti-CD28-responding cells, and higher oligoclonality was observed in CMV-responding cells than in CD3/CD28-stimulated and Gag-responding cells. Because the TCR analyses were done in bulk, restricting them to just the rare CMV-responding cells that actually carried HIV-1 proviruses was not possible. Antigen-responding cells were enriched for expanded CDR3beta sequences that were degenerate, which suggests that CD4+ responses to CMV and Gag underwent convergent selection. Within the same sorted populations, how oligoclonal the TCRs were correlated with how oligoclonal the proviruses were.

This TCR was recovered from an adult man with HIV who was CMV-seropositive. The sequencing here drew on CD4+ T cells sorted from PBMCs after approximately 19-hour stimulation, taken from a patient who received antiretroviral therapy. The sample's cell subset or site, from its label and the paper: CD40L-CD69- CD45RO-high memory CD4 T cells not responding to Gag peptides.

For the CDR3, the sequence is CASSLFDRGSYGYTF. The nucleotides are TGTGCCAGCAGCTTGTTTGACAGGGGTTCGTATGGCTACACCTTC. The chain links TRBV5-6 with TRBJ1-2, with 8 central nucleotides matching TRBD1. Counted from cysteine to phenylalanine, this CDR3 has 15 amino acids. The entry retains the CDR3 DNA only, 45 bases that are in frame from base 1. The V end gives up 1 base and the J end 5 bases, leaving 7 bases in the junction not matched to a gene. The germline V gene gives CDR1 as SGHDT and CDR2 as YYEEEE.